Listed here are 23 T cell receptor beta chains from one sample, sequenced in a study of early T cells in non-severe SARS-CoV-2 infection. TCRdb ran MiXCR on the 5' RACE reads and lists one entry per CDR3 protein. Among around 78,000 distinct CDR3 sequences listed, around 15% were seen once. Specimen: whole blood. The receptors come from an adult who was a healthcare worker with PCR-confirmed SARS-CoV-2 infection or an uninfected control (not recorded which).

Only a few counts were recorded for this clonotype. The chain recombines TRBV7-8 with TRBJ2-1, with 15 nucleotides matching TRBD2. The trim removed 4 bases at V and 3 bases at J, leaving 7 bases unmatched. Per germline, CDR1 SGHVS and CDR2 FQNEAQ. This CDR3 is 18 amino acids long. CDR3 residues: CASSSGLAGGPVYNEQFF. CDR3 nucleotides: TGTGCCAGCAGCTCAGGACTAGCGGGAGGGCCTGTCTACAATGAGCAGTTCTTC.

This clonotype has a count of ten or more. DNA of the CDR3: TGCAGCGTTGACTCCGGGACCCCGAACACTGAAGCTTTCTTT. As protein: CSVDSGTPNTEAFF. The chain couples TRBV29-1 to TRBJ1-1; a possible D gene is TRBD1 (5 bases). The CDR3 has 14 residues. Germline V gives CDR1 SQVTM, CDR2 ANQGSEA. V lost 3 bases and J lost 1, with 12 bases in between.

The chain combines TRBV6-6 with TRBJ2-1; 10 bases align to TRBD1. Looked up from germline, CDR1 is MNHNY and CDR2 is SVGAGI (reference sequence). After removal of 6 bases from V and 0 bases from J, the junction contained 14 bases not matched to a gene. The CDR3 contains 19 residues. CDR3 bases: TGTGCCAGCAGAAGCCGGGACAGGGGCCGAGAAAGCTCCTACAATGAGCAGTTCTTC. Residues: CASRSRDRGRESSYNEQFF.

This clonotype was counted ten times or more. V is TRBV19 and J is TRBJ2-2, with 11 bases aligning to TRBD2. V trimming: 2 bases; J trimming: 6 bases; junction bases outside the gene matches: 2. CDR3 size: 15 residues. The germline V gene has CDR1 LNHDA and CDR2 SQIVND (reference sequence). The DNA of the CDR3 is TGTGCCAGTAGTATAACTAGCGGGGGCTCCGGGGAGCTGTTTTTT. Residues: CASSITSGGSGELFF.

The chain has TRBV30 and TRBJ1-2, with TRBD1 identical over 7 bases. V trimming: 5 bases; J trimming: 8 bases; junction bases outside the gene matches: 8. Germline loops: CDR1 GTSNPN, CDR2 SVGIG (reference sequence). This CDR3 is 12 amino acids long. The DNA for the CDR3 is TGTGCCTGGTGGACAGGCGTAGGAGGCTACACCTTC. It codes for CAWWTGVGGYTF.

This chain joins TRBV29-1 and TRBJ2-2; tentatively, D is TRBD1 (5 bases). The CDR3 is made up of 13 amino acids. The germline V gene has CDR1 SQVTM and CDR2 ANQGSEA. Trimming took off 4 bases at V and 3 bases at J, with 9 bases between the two ends. The CDR3 coding sequence is TGCAGCGTTGGGCAGGGCCACACCGGGGAGCTGTTTTTT. It specifies CSVGQGHTGELFF.

This clonotype was detected a few times. The chain links TRBV20-1 to TRBJ1-2; 11 nucleotides match TRBD1. CDR1 and CDR2 from the germline V gene are DFQATT and SNEGSKA (reference sequence). V lost 3 bases and J lost 7; bases outside the gene matches: 4. This CDR3 region has 13 residues. The CDR3 DNA reads TGCAGTGCTAGTCGGGACAGGGGGGCTGGCTACACCTTC. Amino acids: CSASRDRGAGYTF.

In this sample, this clonotype turned up a few times. The chain employs TRBV6-4 and TRBJ2-2; D is unclear. There are 14 residues in the CDR3. Germline-derived CDR1 and CDR2 are MRHNA and SNTAGT. V was clipped by 3 bases and J by 0 bases, with 5 bases between them. The CDR3 DNA follows: TGTGCCAGCAGTGATTTAGCGAACACCGGGGAGCTGTTTTTT. This encodes CASSDLANTGELFF.

The chain couples TRBV12-3 or TRBV12-4 to TRBJ2-7; 11 bases match TRBD1. After removal of 4 bases from V and 5 bases from J, the junction contained 7 bases not matched to a gene. The CDR3 has 15 amino acids. CDR3 loop: CASSWGTGGNDEQYF. CDR3 DNA sequence: TGTGCCAGCAGTTGGGGGACAGGGGGAAACGACGAGCAGTACTTC.

This clonotype was seen only a few times. V gene TRBV5-1 combines with J gene TRBJ2-1; TRBD1 or TRBD2 may be the D gene (5 bases each). V was pared by 4 bases and J by 5 bases, with 16 bases between. Germline V gene sequence: CDR1 SGHRS, CDR2 YFSETQ. The CDR3 loop spans 15 amino acids. The CDR3 here is CASSPLGTRDNEQFF. The CDR3 region has the DNA TGCGCCAGCAGCCCGCTAGGGACCCGAGACAATGAGCAGTTCTTC.

This clonotype ranks as medium-sized. This chain joins TRBV12-3 or TRBV12-4 and TRBJ2-1, with 12 bases fitting TRBD2. This CDR3 is 15 amino acids long. With V trimmed by 6 bases and J by 1 base, 1 base remained unmatched. As DNA, the CDR3 is TGTGCCAGCAGCCTAGCGGGAGGGTCCTACAATGAGCAGTTCTTC. This sequence encodes CASSLAGGSYNEQFF.

This clonotype was observed a few times. The V and J genes are TRBV20-1 and TRBJ1-5; no clear D gene. The length of the CDR3 is 13 residues. The germline CDR1 and CDR2 sequences are DFQATT and SNEGSKA (reference sequence). Trimming removed 0 bases at V and 5 bases at J, with 8 bases between. The CDR3 region is CSARDAADQPQHF. CDR3 coding DNA: TGCAGTGCTAGAGATGCCGCCGATCAGCCCCAGCATTTT.

Ten or more counts support this clonotype. This chain uses TRBV6-1 with TRBJ2-7; 14 bases line up with TRBD2. V gave up 2 bases and J gave up 0 bases; unmatched junction bases: 9. Per germline, CDR1 MNHNS and CDR2 SASEGT. The CDR3 consists of 19 residues. The CDR3 DNA follows: TGTGCCAGCAGTGAAATTGGGACTAGCGGGAGACCTAGCTCCTACGAGCAGTACTTC. It specifies CASSEIGTSGRPSSYEQYF.

The table lists this clonotype with many counts. V and J are TRBV20-1 and TRBJ2-7, with 9 bases that match TRBD1. The CDR3 contains 14 residues. The V segment lost 6 bases and the J segment 0 bases; nucleotides outside the gene matches: 6. CDR1 and CDR2 (germline): DFQATT, SNEGSKA (reference sequence). CDR3 residues: CSAPGTGFSYEQYF. In nucleotides, the CDR3 is TGCAGTGCGCCGGGGACAGGGTTCTCCTACGAGCAGTACTTC.

The rearrangement uses TRBV12-3 or TRBV12-4 and TRBJ2-1; 7 nucleotides match TRBD2. This CDR3 region has 15 residues. Germline trimming cut 3 bases from V and 7 bases from J; bases unmatched to any gene: 9. CDR3 coding DNA: TGTGCCAGCAGTTTCTTTGCGGGAGCTCTAAATGAGCAGTTCTTC. It translates to CASSFFAGALNEQFF.

This chain links TRBV6-1 with TRBJ2-3; 12 bases are a match to TRBD2. The CDR3 length is 18 residues. V was clipped by 5 bases and J by 0 bases; unmatched bases: 9. The germline gives CDR1 MNHNS, CDR2 SASEGT. CDR3 amino acids: CASSRGLAGLSSTDTQYF. CDR3 DNA: TGTGCCAGCAGTAGAGGACTAGCGGGGTTATCAAGCACAGATACGCAGTATTTT.

This clonotype was detected many times. V is TRBV11-3 and J is TRBJ2-3, with D possibly matching TRBD1 (5 bases). The V gene's germline CDR1 is SGHNT and CDR2 YENEEA. This CDR3 is 13 amino acids long. V was clipped by 6 bases and J by 10 bases, with 17 bases between them. The CDR3 spells CASRRDSVGAQYF. In DNA form, the CDR3 reads TGTGCCAGCAGACGTGACAGTGTTGGGGCGCAGTATTTT.

This clonotype was seen ten or more times. The rearrangement links TRBV5-1 to TRBJ2-7, with a weak D call TRBD1 (5 bases). The CDR3 covers 16 residues. Germline V gene lookup returns CDR1 SGHRS and CDR2 YFSETQ. Trimming pared 0 bases from V and 2 bases from J, leaving 15 bases between. CDR3 region: CASSLEMGQAAYEQYF. The CDR3 coding sequence is TGCGCCAGCAGCTTGGAGATGGGGCAGGCGGCCTACGAGCAGTACTTC.

This clonotype has more than one count but fewer than ten. V and J are TRBV12-3 or TRBV12-4 and TRBJ2-3; possibly TRBD1 for D (5 bases). The CDR3 is 14 residues long. V was trimmed by 6 bases and J by 0 bases, leaving 10 bases between them. In DNA form, the CDR3 reads TGTGCCAGCAGCACCGGACACAGCACAGATACGCAGTATTTT. Translating it yields CASSTGHSTDTQYF.

This clonotype was seen many times. The chain is built from TRBV27 and TRBJ1-2; D is unresolved. Germline CDR1 reads MNHEY; CDR2 reads SMNVEV (reference sequence). With 1 base removed from V and 2 bases from J, the gap between germline ends came to 8 bases. The CDR3 extends over 14 amino acids. CDR3 nucleotide sequence: TGTGCCAGCAGTTTATTACCTTCGAACTATGGCTACACCTTC. This sequence encodes CASSLLPSNYGYTF.

This clonotype has a handful of counts. This chain joins TRBV7-6 and TRBJ1-1, with TRBD1 as a possible D gene (6 bases). The V and J ends lost 4 bases and 7 bases respectively, with 13 bases between them. Germline V gene data show CDR1 as SGHVS and CDR2 as FNYEAQ. This CDR3 spans 13 amino acids. CDR3 nucleotide sequence: TGTGCCAGCAGCTCGACGGACAGTCGTGAAGCTTTCTTT. This encodes CASSSTDSREAFF.

This clonotype has at least ten counts. The chain uses TRBV7-2 and TRBJ1-1, with a tentative D call TRBD1 (6 bases). This CDR3 is built from 14 residues. CDR1 is SGHTA and CDR2 is FQGNSA in the germline V gene. CDR3 residues: CALNRDVRNTEAFF. DNA of the CDR3: TGTGCTCTTAACAGGGACGTTCGGAACACTGAAGCTTTCTTT. The whole variable domain, filled in from reference TRBV7-2 and TRBJ1-1, reads GAGVSQSPSNKVTEKGKDVELRCDPISGHTALYWYRQSLGQGLEFLIYFQGNSAPDKSGLPSDRFSAERTGGSVSTLTIQRTQQEDSAVYLCALNRDVRNTEAFFGQGTRLTVV.

The chain recombines TRBV18 with TRBJ2-1; D gene ambiguous. The ends were cut back, 5 bases at V and 0 bases at J, with 5 bases in the middle. Germline CDR1 and CDR2: KGHSH and LQKENI. This CDR3 contains 13 residues. In DNA, the CDR3 is TGTGCCAGCTCAACGGGCTCCTACAATGAGCAGTTCTTC. It specifies CASSTGSYNEQFF.